This T cell receptor (beta chain) was documented in a study of cytomegalovirus exposure and HLA in healthy donors. Study-wide background: Researchers previously reported finding about 110 million unique TCR beta sequences from around 200 million T cells.

A remark on this clone: Its antigen is undetermined.

The CDR3 sequence is 18 residues long. Germline-derived CDR1 and CDR2 are SGHNT and YENEEA. The ends lost 8 bases at V and 0 bases at J; junction bases unmatched: 13. Regarding the study as a whole: CMV serostatus was the sole immune exposure data available. Clonal expansion was found to be greater in HLA-associated TCR beta chains than in equally common others in a later analysis.

This PCR relied on a set of 60 Vbeta primers and 13 Jbeta primers. Data came from immunoSEQ multiplex PCR; TCRdb stores just in-frame clones and leaves some out. The data show about 200,000 clones, around 82% seen once. This sequence originates from a woman in her twenties or thirties in good health and CMV-seronegative. This chain uses TRBV11-3 with TRBJ2-3, with 11 bases that match TRBD2. Sequenced sample: PBMCs. Written as DNA, the CDR3 is TGTGCCAGCCGCCTACTAGCGGGAGCAGTCTCTAGCACAGATACGCAGTATTTT. It encodes CASRLLAGAVSSTDTQYF.